Listed below are T cell receptor beta chains from one sample, sequenced in a study of blood T cell repertoires in COVID-19. Sequenced by immunoSEQ multiplex PCR; TCRdb stores in-frame clones only, minus some. The sample lists about 310,000 clones; around 90% were seen once. Source material: peripheral blood. The receptors originated from a woman between 40 and 55 years old with COVID-19, enrolled during active disease. The CDR3 runs from the conserved cysteine through the conserved F or W. A D gene is named only where the DNA matches it firmly. Size is omitted from some rows. Given values are once, few, many or a class for expanded clones.

>NA|TRBJ2-2|NA|TRBV6-2/TRBV6-3
CASSYLQGNTGELFF
TGTGCCAGCAGTTATTTGCAGGGGAACACCGGGGAGCTGTTTTTT
>once|TRBJ2-1|TRBD2|TRBV10-3
CAISHGTNYNEQFF
TGTGCCATCAGTCACGGGACTAACTACAATGAGCAGTTCTTC
>NA|TRBJ1-1|NA|TRBV20-1
CSADTGYGAFF
TGCAGTGCTGATACAGGGTATGGAGCTTTCTTT
>NA|TRBJ1-5|NA|TRBV5-1
CASSPGDFEGQPQHF
TGCGCCAGCAGCCCTGGGGATTTCGAGGGTCAGCCCCAGCATTTT
>NA|TRBJ1-3|TRBD1|TRBV28
CASSSTGVFGNTIYF
TGTGCCAGCAGTTCGACAGGGGTATTCGGAAACACCATATATTTT
>NA|TRBJ2-7|NA|TRBV18
CASSPRSRAYSYEQYF
TGTGCCAGCTCACCACGGTCCAGGGCTTACTCCTACGAGCAGTACTTC
>NA|TRBJ1-2|NA|TRBV7-2
CASSPIHGYTF
TGTGCCAGCAGCCCTATTCATGGCTACACCTTC
>NA|TRBJ2-5|TRBD2|TRBV4-3
CASSQDQGGGALGTQYF
TGCGCCAGCAGCCAAGATCAGGGCGGGGGGGCCTTGGGGACCCAGTACTTC
>NA|TRBJ2-1|NA|TRBV9
CASSVELALVHEQFF
TGTGCCAGCAGCGTAGAACTAGCTTTGGTCCATGAGCAGTTCTTC
>NA|TRBJ2-1|TRBD2|TRBV4-1
CASRHSGGNEQFF
TGCGCCAGCAGGCATAGCGGGGGGAATGAGCAGTTCTTC
>NA|TRBJ2-7|TRBD1|TRBV10-3
CAISPRDRASYEQYF
TGTGCCATCAGTCCCCGGGACAGGGCCTCCTACGAGCAGTACTTC
>once|TRBJ2-1|NA|TRBV5-5
CASSLEPEFYNEQFF
TGTGCCAGCAGTTTGGAACCCGAGTTCTACAATGAGCAGTTCTTC
>NA|TRBJ1-1|NA|TRBV13
CASSLGGLGTEAFF
TGTGCCAGCAGCTTAGGAGGACTTGGGACTGAAGCTTTCTTT
>NA|TRBJ2-2|NA|TRBV3-1/TRBV3-2
CASSLFGRVSLSGELFF
TGTGCCAGCAGCTTGTTCGGGCGGGTATCCCTCTCCGGGGAGCTGTTTTTT
>once|TRBJ1-1|NA|TRBV29-1
CSVHGQEAFF
TGCAGCGTTCACGGACAGGAAGCTTTCTTT
>NA|TRBJ2-1|TRBD1|TRBV6-2/TRBV6-3
CASSYGYIPGQVNNEQFF
TGTGCCAGCAGTTACGGTTATATTCCGGGACAGGTAAACAATGAGCAGTTCTTC
>NA|TRBJ1-5|TRBD1|TRBV5-6
CASSLTGTGSMGQPQHF
TGTGCCAGCAGCTTGACCGGGACAGGCTCTATGGGTCAGCCCCAGCATTTT
>NA|TRBJ2-5|TRBD1|TRBV5-6
CASSLGGQGKETQYF
TGTGCCAGCAGCTTGGGGGGACAGGGAAAAGAGACCCAGTACTTC
>NA|TRBJ2-2|NA|TRBV18
CASSPLDRDLTGELFF
TGTGCCAGCTCACCACTGGACAGAGACCTCACCGGGGAGCTGTTTTTT
>NA|TRBJ2-1|TRBD2|TRBV9
CASSTLGGSRYNEQFF
TGTGCCAGCAGCACGTTAGGCGGGAGTAGGTACAATGAGCAGTTCTTC
>NA|TRBJ2-7|NA|TRBV30
CAWSGQIIYEQYF
TGTGCCTGGAGTGGACAAATCATCTACGAGCAGTACTTC
>NA|TRBJ2-2|TRBD1|TRBV7-2
CASSSPTGYTGELFF
TGTGCCAGCAGCTCACCGACAGGGTACACCGGGGAGCTGTTTTTT